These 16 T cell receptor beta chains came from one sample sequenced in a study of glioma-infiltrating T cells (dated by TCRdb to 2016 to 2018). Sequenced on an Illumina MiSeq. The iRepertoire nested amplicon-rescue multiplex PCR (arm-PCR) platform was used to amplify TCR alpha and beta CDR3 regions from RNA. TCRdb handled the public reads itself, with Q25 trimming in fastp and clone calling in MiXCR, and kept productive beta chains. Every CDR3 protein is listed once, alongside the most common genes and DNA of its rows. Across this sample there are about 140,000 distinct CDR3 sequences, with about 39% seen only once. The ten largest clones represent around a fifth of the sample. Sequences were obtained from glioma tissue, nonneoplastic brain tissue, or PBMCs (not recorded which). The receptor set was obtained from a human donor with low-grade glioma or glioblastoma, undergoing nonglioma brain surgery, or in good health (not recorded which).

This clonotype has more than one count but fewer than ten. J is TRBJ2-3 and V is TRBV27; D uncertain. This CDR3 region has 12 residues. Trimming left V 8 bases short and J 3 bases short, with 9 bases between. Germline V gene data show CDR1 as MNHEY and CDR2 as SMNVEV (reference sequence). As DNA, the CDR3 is TGTGCCAGCGGGCAAGTTACAGATACGCAGTATTTT. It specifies CASGQVTDTQYF.

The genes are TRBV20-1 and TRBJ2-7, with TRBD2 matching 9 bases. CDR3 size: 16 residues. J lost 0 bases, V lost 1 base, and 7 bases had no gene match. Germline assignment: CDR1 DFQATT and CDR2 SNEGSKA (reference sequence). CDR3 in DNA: TGCAGTGCTAGAGTCCGGGGCGGGAGGGGCTCCTACGAGCAGTACTTC. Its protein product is CSARVRGGRGSYEQYF.

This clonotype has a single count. The CDR3 DNA reads as TGTGCCAGCAGTTTACGCTATCAGGGAAGCAATCAGCCCCAGCATTTT. This encodes CASSLRYQGSNQPQHF. The chain employs TRBV27 and TRBJ1-5; D possibly corresponds to TRBD1 (5 bases). Per the germline V gene, CDR1 is MNHEY and CDR2 is SMNVEV (reference sequence). The CDR3 is 16 amino acids. V was pared by 2 bases and J by 1 base, with 12 bases between.

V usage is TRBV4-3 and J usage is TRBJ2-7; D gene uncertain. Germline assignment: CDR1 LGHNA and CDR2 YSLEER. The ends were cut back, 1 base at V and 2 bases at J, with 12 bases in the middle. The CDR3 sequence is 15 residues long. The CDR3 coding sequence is TGCGCCAGCAGCCAAGCCTTCACATCGACCTACGAGCAGTACTTC. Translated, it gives CASSQAFTSTYEQYF.

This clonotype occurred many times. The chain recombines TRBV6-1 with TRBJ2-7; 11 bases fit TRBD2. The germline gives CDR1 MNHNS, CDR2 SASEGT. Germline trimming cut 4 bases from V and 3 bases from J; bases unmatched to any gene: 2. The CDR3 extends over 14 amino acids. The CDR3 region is CASSGLAGGYEQYF. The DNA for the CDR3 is TGTGCCAGCAGTGGCCTAGCGGGAGGCTACGAGCAGTACTTC.

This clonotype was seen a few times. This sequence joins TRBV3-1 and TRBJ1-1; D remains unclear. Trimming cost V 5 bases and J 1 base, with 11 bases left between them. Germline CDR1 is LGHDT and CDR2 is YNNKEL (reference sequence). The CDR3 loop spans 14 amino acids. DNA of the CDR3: TGTGCCAGCAGCGTGAAAGTTTCGAACACTGAAGCTTTCTTT. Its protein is CASSVKVSNTEAFF.

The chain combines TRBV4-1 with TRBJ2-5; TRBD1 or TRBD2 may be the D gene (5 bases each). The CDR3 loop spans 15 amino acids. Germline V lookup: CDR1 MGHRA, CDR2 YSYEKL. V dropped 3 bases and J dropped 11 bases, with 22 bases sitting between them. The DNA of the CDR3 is TGCGCCAGCAGCCAGGGACCCAGTGGGAACGATGAGCAGTACTTC. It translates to CASSQGPSGNDEQYF.

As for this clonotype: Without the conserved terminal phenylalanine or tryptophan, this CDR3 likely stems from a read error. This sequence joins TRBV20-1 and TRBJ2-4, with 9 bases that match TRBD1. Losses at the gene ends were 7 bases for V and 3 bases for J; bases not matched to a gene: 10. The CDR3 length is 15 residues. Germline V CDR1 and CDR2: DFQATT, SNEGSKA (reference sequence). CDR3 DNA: TGCAGTGTCGCACCGGGACAGGGAAACAAAAACATTCAGTACCTC. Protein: CSVAPGQGNKNIQYL.

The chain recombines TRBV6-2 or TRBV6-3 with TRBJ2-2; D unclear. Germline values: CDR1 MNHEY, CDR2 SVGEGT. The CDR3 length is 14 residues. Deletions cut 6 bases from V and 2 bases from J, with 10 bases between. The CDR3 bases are TGTGCCAGCAGCCTGGACCTAAACACCGGGGAGCTGTTTTTT. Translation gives CASSLDLNTGELFF.

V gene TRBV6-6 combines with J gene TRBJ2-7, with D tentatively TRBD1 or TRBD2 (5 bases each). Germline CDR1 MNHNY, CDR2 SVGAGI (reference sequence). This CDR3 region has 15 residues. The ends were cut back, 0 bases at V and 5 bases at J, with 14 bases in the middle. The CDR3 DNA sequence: TGTGCCAGCAGTTACTCATCAGGGTTGAGGGACGAGCAGTACTTC. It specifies CASSYSSGLRDEQYF.

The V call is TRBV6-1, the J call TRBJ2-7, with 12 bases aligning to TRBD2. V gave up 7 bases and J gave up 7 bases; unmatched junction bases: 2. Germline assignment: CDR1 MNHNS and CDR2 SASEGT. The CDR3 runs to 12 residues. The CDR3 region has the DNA TGTGCCAGCAAGACTAGCGGGAGAGAGCAGTACTTC. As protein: CASKTSGREQYF.

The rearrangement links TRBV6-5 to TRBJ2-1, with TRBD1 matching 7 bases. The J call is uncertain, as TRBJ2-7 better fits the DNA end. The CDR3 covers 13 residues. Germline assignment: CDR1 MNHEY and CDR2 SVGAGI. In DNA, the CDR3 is TGTGCCAGCAAAGAGACAGGGAGCGACGAGCAGTACTTC. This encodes CASKETGSDEQYF.

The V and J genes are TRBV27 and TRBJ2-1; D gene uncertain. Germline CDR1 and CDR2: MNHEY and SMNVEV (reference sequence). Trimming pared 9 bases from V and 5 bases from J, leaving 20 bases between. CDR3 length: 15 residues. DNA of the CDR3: TGTGCCAGTCAGCTTATCATGGGAATTAACAATGAGCAGTTCTTC. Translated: CASQLIMGINNEQFF.

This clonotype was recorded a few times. Here the CDR3 DNA reads TGTGCCAGCAGGGTTGAGAGCAATCAGCCCCAGCATTTT. It yields the protein CASRVESNQPQHF. The rearrangement uses TRBV10-3 and TRBJ1-5, with D perhaps matching TRBD1 (5 bases). Germline V gene lookup returns CDR1 ENHRY and CDR2 SYGVKD. The length of the CDR3 is 13 residues. Trimming removed 10 bases from V and 1 base from J, with 11 bases in between.

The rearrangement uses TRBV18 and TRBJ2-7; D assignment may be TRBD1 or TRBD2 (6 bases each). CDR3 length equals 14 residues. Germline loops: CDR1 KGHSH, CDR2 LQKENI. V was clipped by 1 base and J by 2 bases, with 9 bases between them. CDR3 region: CASSPRGGPYEQYF. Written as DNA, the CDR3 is TGTGCCAGCTCACCACGAGGGGGGCCCTACGAGCAGTACTTC.

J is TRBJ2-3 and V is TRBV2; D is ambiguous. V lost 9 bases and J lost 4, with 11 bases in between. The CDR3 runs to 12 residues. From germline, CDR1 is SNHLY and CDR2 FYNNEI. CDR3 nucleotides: TGTGCCAGGGCCGTGGCCCCAGATACGCAGTATTTT. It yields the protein CARAVAPDTQYF.